The rows below give T cell receptor beta chains drawn from one sample of a study of response to subunit inactivated influenza vaccine. MiXCR, run by TCRdb on the RT-PCR reads, gives a single entry per CDR3 protein. This sample has more than 450,000 distinct CDR3 sequences, with 12% found just once. This sample comprised PBMCs from blood, obtained on the day of vaccination. Source of these receptors: a man aged 50-60 years who received an inactivated influenza vaccine. Each CDR3 is given with its conserved first and last residue. Each record gives: J gene, D gene, V gene, CDR3 length, clone size, CDR3 protein, CDR3 DNA. The D gene is left open where the match is weak. Clone size is shown for a subset of rows, as once, few, many or a class of expanded clone.

>TRBJ1-2|NA|TRBV29-1|12|NA
CSVDIRLGGYTF
TGCAGCGTTGACATCCGTCTGGGGGGCTACACCTTC
>TRBJ2-2|TRBD2|TRBV6-5|17|few
CASSYSISGKGAGELFF
TGTGCCAGCAGTTACTCGATTAGCGGGAAAGGGGCCGGGGAGCTGTTTTTT
>TRBJ1-1|NA|TRBV5-1|15|many
CASSLDRPMNTEAFF
TGCGCCAGCAGCTTGGACAGGCCAATGAACACTGAAGCTTTCTTT
>TRBJ1-2|TRBD1|TRBV10-2|15|NA
CASSELDRGNYGYTF
TGCGCCAGCAGTGAACTCGACAGGGGCAACTATGGCTACACCTTC
>TRBJ2-5|NA|TRBV30|14|NA
CAWSLYDPQETQYF
TGTGCCTGGAGTCTGTACGATCCTCAAGAGACCCAGTACTTC
>TRBJ1-5|NA|TRBV15|15|few
CATSRAGESNQPQHF
TGTGCCACCAGCAGAGCGGGGGAGAGCAATCAGCCCCAGCATTTT
>TRBJ2-3|NA|TRBV20-1|14|NA
CSALGDPGGDTQYF
TGCAGTGCTCTCGGGGACCCAGGAGGAGATACGCAGTATTTT
>TRBJ2-6|NA|TRBV18|21|NA
CASSPPQGFSTTRSGANVLTF
TGTGCCAGCTCACCCCCCCAGGGGTTCAGTACCACTCGTTCTGGGGCCAACGTCCTGACTTTC
>TRBJ2-3|NA|TRBV28|15|NA
CASSAGPHSTDTQYF
TGTGCCAGCAGTGCGGGACCCCACAGCACAGATACGCAGTATTTT
>TRBJ2-7|NA|TRBV20-1|14|NA
CSARDNWAPYEQYF
TGCAGTGCTAGAGATAACTGGGCGCCCTACGAGCAGTACTTC